One and the same sample provided the 30 T cell receptor beta chains below, sequenced in a study of cytomegalovirus exposure and HLA in healthy donors (dated by TCRdb to about 2017). The library was produced with the immunoSEQ multiplex PCR assay. A mixture of 60 forward primers for TCR Vbeta segments and 13 reverse primers for TCR Jbeta segments was used in the multiplex PCR. TCRdb holds this immuneACCESS table with in-frame rearrangements only. Some clones are missing; in checked studies, unresolved V genes explain under half, and the rest has no known cause. For this sample there are some 90,000 clones; around four fifths appear just once. Roughly 2% of the sample comes from the top ten. Sequencing input: PBMCs. The receptor source for this set is a boy between 10 and 17 years old in good health and CMV-seronegative.

This chain joins TRBV7-9 and TRBJ2-6; weak D call: TRBD2 (5 bases). Germline V gene sequence: CDR1 SEHNR, CDR2 FQNEAQ (reference sequence). This CDR3 has 15 amino acids. Trimming took 4 bases from V and 4 from J, leaving 11 bases between them. CDR3 nucleotide sequence: TGTGCCAGCAGCTCGACGGGGTTCGGGGCCAACGTCCTGACTTTC. It encodes CASSSTGFGANVLTF.

The chain couples TRBV28 to TRBJ1-6; weak D call: TRBD1 (5 bases). From germline, CDR1 is MDHEN and CDR2 SYDVKM. The CDR3 is made up of 14 amino acids. V lost 9 bases to trimming and J lost 8 bases, with 17 bases between them. The CDR3 protein is CASLGGGNHSPLHF. Here the CDR3 DNA reads TGTGCCAGTTTGGGGGGAGGGAATCATTCACCCCTCCACTTT.

This clone was counted between two and nine times. The genes are TRBV7-2 and TRBJ2-7, with D unclear. Trimming stripped 6 bases from V and 6 bases from J, with 9 bases between. CDR3 size: 11 residues. Germline-derived CDR1 and CDR2 are SGHTA and FQGNSA. CDR3 coding DNA: TGTGCCAGCAGGTCCTTCAGCGAGCAGTACTTC. This sequence encodes CASRSFSEQYF.

V gene TRBV20-1 combines with J gene TRBJ1-1; 7 bases are a match to TRBD1. Germline CDR1 reads DFQATT; CDR2 reads SNEGSKA (reference sequence). The CDR3 runs 11 residues. The CDR3 DNA reads TGCAGCCGGGACAGCCACACTGAAGCTTTCTTT. Its protein is CSRDSHTEAFF.

On this clone: This CDR3 is missing its conserved last phenylalanine or tryptophan, likely due to a read error. Because the CDR3's place on the DNA is in doubt, the DNA is left out and the CDR3 is given as listed by TCRdb. This sequence joins TRBV29-1 and TRBJ1-2; whether TRBD1, the table's D call, matches the DNA was not checked. The CDR3 extends over 10 residues, inclusive of both ends. Germline V gene data show CDR1 as SQVTM and CDR2 as ANQGSEA. The CDR3: CSVIQGVPRY.

The chain is built from TRBV7-9 and TRBJ1-2, with TRBD1 matching over 9 bases. Germline-derived CDR1 and CDR2 are SEHNR and FQNEAQ (reference sequence). V lost 5 bases to trimming and J lost 7 bases; unmatched junction nucleotides: 8. This CDR3 region has 14 residues. In DNA form, the CDR3 reads TGTGCCAGCAGCGATCGGGACAGGGCAGGTGGCTACACCTTC. This translates into CASSDRDRAGGYTF. The full variable domain, with the rest looked up from reference TRBV7-9 and TRBJ1-2, is DTGVSQNPRHKITKRGQNVTFRCDPISEHNRLYWYRQTLGQGPEFLTYFQNEAQLEKSRLLSDRFSAERPKGSFSTLEIQRTEQGDSAMYLCASSDRDRAGGYTFGSGTRLTVV.

Of note for this clone: The same CDR3 arises from other DNA sequences in this sample as well. The chain recombines TRBV19 with TRBJ1-5; D is unresolved. The CDR3 has 14 amino acids. Per germline, CDR1 LNHDA and CDR2 SQIVND (reference sequence). Trimming stripped 0 bases from V and 0 bases from J, with 3 bases between. The CDR3 spells CASSIDSSNQPQHF. CDR3 DNA: TGTGCCAGTAGTATAGATAGTAGCAATCAGCCCCAGCATTTT.

The chain couples TRBV7-6 to TRBJ2-2; 16 nucleotides align to TRBD2. The germline V gene encodes CDR1 SGHVS and CDR2 FNYEAQ. The CDR3 is made up of 18 amino acids. The V gene end was trimmed by 7 bases and the J gene end by 2 bases; junction bases not matched to a gene: 7. The CDR3: CASTGTSGRAGNTGELFF. The CDR3 nucleotides are TGTGCCAGCACAGGGACTAGCGGGAGGGCCGGCAACACCGGGGAGCTGTTTTTT.

The J gene is TRBJ2-5, the V gene TRBV29-1; D is undetermined. CDR3 length: 12 amino acids. The V gene lost 4 bases and the J gene lost 0 bases, with 6 bases spanning the gap. From germline, CDR1 is SQVTM and CDR2 ANQGSEA. CDR3 in amino acids: CSVVGYQETQYF. The DNA of the CDR3 is TGCAGCGTTGTCGGGTACCAAGAGACCCAGTACTTC. The variable domain in full, completed from reference TRBV29-1 and TRBJ2-5, reads SAVISQKPSRDICQRGTSLTIQCQVDSQVTMMFWYRQQPGQSLTLIATANQGSEATYESGFVIDKFPISRPNLTFSTLTVSNMSPEDSSIYLCSVVGYQETQYFGPGTRLLVL.

The J gene is TRBJ1-3, the V gene TRBV29-1; D unresolved. V lost 5 bases, J lost 0 bases, and 5 bases lay in between. The germline gives CDR1 SQVTM, CDR2 ANQGSEA. This CDR3 is 12 amino acids long. The CDR3 DNA reads TGCAGCGTTACCTACTCTGGAAACACCATATATTTT. It codes for CSVTYSGNTIYF.

The chain recombines TRBV6-5 with TRBJ1-4, with TRBD1 as a possible D gene (6 bases). V was trimmed by 6 bases and J by 10 bases, leaving 18 bases between them. The CDR3 extends over 14 amino acids. Germline V gene sequence: CDR1 MNHEY, CDR2 SVGAGI. CDR3 protein: CASRVQQGGGKLFF. Here the CDR3 DNA reads TGTGCCAGCAGGGTCCAGCAGGGAGGGGGAAAACTGTTTTTT.

CDR3 DNA: TGTGCCAGCAGCCGGACAGGGGGGGACAATGAGCAGTTCTTC. Its protein is CASSRTGGDNEQFF. V gene TRBV7-9 combines with J gene TRBJ2-1; 10 positions match TRBD1. There are 14 residues in the CDR3. CDR1 and CDR2 from the germline V gene are SEHNR and FQNEAQ (reference sequence). After removal of 5 bases from V and 5 bases from J, the junction contained 3 bases not matched to a gene. Using reference TRBV7-9 and TRBJ2-1 for the parts outside the CDR3, the full variable domain is DTGVSQNPRHKITKRGQNVTFRCDPISEHNRLYWYRQTLGQGPEFLTYFQNEAQLEKSRLLSDRFSAERPKGSFSTLEIQRTEQGDSAMYLCASSRTGGDNEQFFGPGTRLTVL.

V is TRBV7-9 and J is TRBJ1-2; D ambiguous. Germline V gene lookup returns CDR1 SEHNR and CDR2 FQNEAQ (reference sequence). Trimming left V 2 bases short and J 1 base short, with 8 bases between. The CDR3 is 14 amino acids. CDR3 nucleotide sequence: TGTGCCAGCAGCTTACGCCAGGATAACTATGGCTACACCTTC. This sequence encodes CASSLRQDNYGYTF.

The V and J genes are TRBV29-1 and TRBJ2-3; tentatively, D is TRBD2 (6 bases). This CDR3 has 10 residues. The germline gives CDR1 SQVTM, CDR2 ANQGSEA. The DNA for the CDR3 is TGCTCCTGGGGGGCAGATACGCAGTATTTT. Its protein is CSWGADTQYF.

V gene TRBV28 combines with J gene TRBJ2-6; no clear D gene. V was cut by 4 bases and J by 12 bases, with 7 bases left in between. Germline V gene sequence: CDR1 MDHEN, CDR2 SYDVKM. This CDR3 is built from 11 residues. The DNA for the CDR3 is TGTGCCAGCAGTTCGCCCGGCGTCCTGACTTTC. Encoded protein: CASSSPGVLTF.

V and J are TRBV19 and TRBJ1-1; D might be TRBD1 (5 bases). Between the trimmed V and J ends, which lost 4 bases and 6 bases, there was a span of 15 bases. CDR1 is LNHDA and CDR2 is SQIVND in the germline V gene (reference sequence). This CDR3 has 14 amino acids. The CDR3 protein is CASSRPRQLPEAFF. The CDR3 DNA sequence: TGTGCCAGTAGTAGACCCCGACAGCTGCCTGAAGCTTTCTTT.

This clone was picked up a small number of times. This chain links TRBV6-5 with TRBJ1-2; perhaps TRBD1 as D (5 bases). The CDR3 loop spans 11 amino acids. In germline, CDR1 is MNHEY, CDR2 SVGAGI. V was clipped by 4 bases and J by 8 bases, with 8 bases between them. CDR3 sequence: CASSWGVGYTF. For the CDR3, the DNA is TGTGCCAGCAGTTGGGGGGTCGGCTACACCTTC.

The chain recombines TRBV30 with TRBJ1-3, with 7 nucleotides matching TRBD1. Germline CDR1 reads GTSNPN; CDR2 reads SVGIG (reference sequence). The trim removed 5 bases at V and 6 bases at J, leaving 7 bases unmatched. This CDR3 is 13 amino acids long. The CDR3: CAWDTGVANTIYF. In nucleotides, the CDR3 is TGTGCCTGGGACACAGGGGTCGCAAACACCATATATTTT.

This chain connects TRBV5-4 to TRBJ1-2, with D unresolved. There are 16 residues in the CDR3. CDR1 and CDR2 (germline): SGHNT, YYREEE (reference sequence). Trimming removed 1 base at V and 1 base at J, with 14 bases between. The CDR3: CASSLNPGSLNYGYTF. The CDR3 nucleotides read TGTGCCAGCAGCTTGAATCCCGGGAGCCTTAACTATGGCTACACCTTC.

The chain couples TRBV28 to TRBJ1-2; 7 positions match TRBD1. Germline V gene lookup returns CDR1 MDHEN and CDR2 SYDVKM. The CDR3 length is 13 residues. With V trimmed by 2 bases and J by 8 bases, 5 bases remained unmatched. The CDR3 bases are TGTGCCAGCAGTTTACGACAGGGTTGGGGCTACACCTTC. It specifies CASSLRQGWGYTF.

V and J are TRBV4-3 and TRBJ2-7; TRBD1 might be the D (5 bases). Germline CDR1 and CDR2: LGHNA and YSLEER. The CDR3 spans 14 residues. V shed 2 bases and J shed 3 bases, with 11 bases lying between them. The CDR3 DNA follows: TGCGCCAGCAGCCAATCACAGGCGAGCTACGAGCAGTACTTC. Its translation is CASSQSQASYEQYF.

This sequence joins TRBV13 and TRBJ2-2; the match to TRBD1 covers 7 bases. The CDR3 spans 15 residues. CDR1 and CDR2 from the germline V gene are PRHDT and FYEKMQ (reference sequence). V lost 5 bases, J lost 1 base, and 4 bases stayed unmatched. Written as DNA, the CDR3 is TGTGCCAGCAGCCCGGACAGGATGAACACCGGGGAGCTGTTTTTT. This sequence encodes CASSPDRMNTGELFF.

On this clone itself: The sample holds other DNA sequences that translate to the same CDR3. This sequence joins TRBV4-2 and TRBJ2-1; 10 bases align to TRBD2. CDR3 length: 15 amino acids. V was pared by 0 bases and J by 4 bases, with 0 bases of the junction left unmatched. Germline values: CDR1 LGHNA, CDR2 YNFKEQ. CDR3 amino acids: CASSQELAGYNEQFF. DNA of the CDR3: TGTGCCAGCAGCCAAGAACTAGCGGGGTACAATGAGCAGTTCTTC.

This chain joins TRBV5-6 and TRBJ2-7; TRBD2 agrees at 8 bases. Germline CDR1 and CDR2: SGHDT and YYEEEE. CDR3 length equals 15 residues. J was trimmed by 3 bases and V by 5 bases; bases with no gene match: 10. The chain's CDR3 is CASRGSGTRVYEQYF. CDR3 bases: TGTGCCAGCAGGGGGAGTGGGACTAGGGTCTACGAGCAGTACTTC. The full variable domain, rest sourced from reference TRBV5-6 and TRBJ2-7, is DAGVTQSPTHLIKTRGQQVTLRCSPKSGHDTVSWYQQALGQGPQFIFQYYEEEERQRGNFPDRFSGHQFPNYSSELNVNALLLGDSALYLCASRGSGTRVYEQYFGPGTRLTVT.

The chain has TRBV7-2 and TRBJ1-2; TRBD1 might be the D (5 bases). The CDR3 is 14 residues long. V lost 5 bases to trimming and J lost 4 bases, with 14 bases between them. CDR1 is SGHTA and CDR2 is FQGNSA in the germline V gene. CDR3: CASSPSGAVYGYTF. The CDR3 DNA reads TGTGCCAGCAGCCCGAGCGGGGCAGTCTATGGCTACACCTTC.

This clone was picked up a small number of times. The rearrangement joins TRBV27 to TRBJ2-5; perhaps TRBD2 as D (5 bases). Germline V gives CDR1 MNHEY, CDR2 SMNVEV (reference sequence). V was shortened by 5 bases and J by 5 bases, with 18 bases between the two germline ends. The CDR3 consists of 15 residues. DNA for the CDR3: TGTGCCAGCAGTCCCTTAACGAGCGGTTCGGAGACCCAGTACTTC. Its translation: CASSPLTSGSETQYF.

This clone came up a few times. The chain uses TRBV2 and TRBJ2-7; D is uncertain. Looked up from germline, CDR1 is SNHLY and CDR2 is FYNNEI. V was clipped by 7 bases and J by 3 bases, with 10 bases between them. There are 12 residues in the CDR3. The CDR3 is CASTDPGYEQYF. In nucleotides, the CDR3 is TGTGCCAGCACCGATCCGGGCTACGAGCAGTACTTC.

This clone was seen a single time. The chain recombines TRBV7-7 with TRBJ2-3; a weak D match, TRBD2 (5 bases). There are 14 residues in the CDR3. Trimming pared 1 base from V and 0 bases from J, leaving 5 bases between. Germline V gene data show CDR1 as SSHAT and CDR2 as FNYEAQ (reference sequence). The DNA of the CDR3 is TGTGCCAGCAGCTTAGGACTAAGCACAGATACGCAGTATTTT. It codes for CASSLGLSTDTQYF. Looking up the rest from reference TRBV7-7 and TRBJ2-3 gives the full variable domain: GAGVSQSPRYKVTKRGQDVTLRCDPISSHATLYWYQQALGQGPEFLTYFNYEAQPDKSGLPSDRFSAERPEGSISTLTIQRTEQRDSAMYRCASSLGLSTDTQYFGPGTRLTVL.

CDR3 loop: CASSSPGTGVDQPQHF. CDR3 DNA: TGTGCCAGCAGCTCCCCCGGGACAGGGGTAGATCAGCCCCAGCATTTT. The chain employs TRBV7-2 and TRBJ1-5; 10 bases are shared with TRBD1. CDR1 SGHTA and CDR2 FQGNSA come from the germline V gene. The CDR3 has 16 residues. The ends lost 4 bases at V and 5 bases at J; junction bases unmatched: 8. Filled out from reference TRBV7-2 and TRBJ1-5, the complete variable domain reads GAGVSQSPSNKVTEKGKDVELRCDPISGHTALYWYRQSLGQGLEFLIYFQGNSAPDKSGLPSDRFSAERTGGSVSTLTIQRTQQEDSAVYLCASSSPGTGVDQPQHFGDGTRLSIL.

This chain joins TRBV4-3 and TRBJ2-4; a weak D match, TRBD1 (6 bases). The CDR3 runs to 20 residues. Per germline, CDR1 LGHNA and CDR2 YSLEER. V lost 0 bases, J lost 0 bases, and 21 bases lay in between. The CDR3 bases are TGCGCCAGCAGCCAAGAAACGTTACGGACAGAACCTCTAGCCAAAAACATTCAGTACTTC. The encoded protein is CASSQETLRTEPLAKNIQYF.